The 27 T cell receptor beta chains in this list originate from one sample, sequenced in a study of T-cell memory formation after mild COVID-19 (dated by TCRdb to the early 2020s). The protocol used for the library was 5' RACE. TCRdb shows the sequencer as Illumina NovaSeq 6000. The public reads were reprocessed in TCRdb via fastp at Q25 and MiXCR, keeping in-frame beta chains. CDR3 protein duplicates are merged, each entry listing the most common genes and DNA. This sample gives about 260,000 distinct CDR3 sequences in total; 7.5% to 9.5% of them show up just once. Together, the top ten hold 22% of the sample. The sequencing input was PBMCs or a T cell subset sorted from them (not recorded which). Receptors were obtained from a young man who had mild COVID-19 (a few samples of this study predate the infection). The sample titles of this study are shuffled in the database, so cell type and time point are left out; the donor was told from shared clones.

The rearrangement uses TRBV7-9 and TRBJ1-2; maybe TRBD1 (5 bases). The CDR3 is 13 residues long. Trimming removed 3 bases from V and 8 bases from J, with 13 bases in between. The germline CDR1 and CDR2 sequences are SEHNR and FQNEAQ (reference sequence). DNA of the CDR3: TGTGCCAGCAGCTTGAGGCTAAGGGGAGGCTACACCTTC. Protein sequence: CASSLRLRGGYTF. Based on the CDR3 plus reference TRBV7-9 and TRBJ1-2, the full variable domain is DTGVSQNPRHKITKRGQNVTFRCDPISEHNRLYWYRQTLGQGPEFLTYFQNEAQLEKSRLLSDRFSAERPKGSFSTLEIQRTEQGDSAMYLCASSLRLRGGYTFGSGTRLTVV.

This clonotype was counted many times. The chain carries TRBV11-2 and TRBJ2-3; no definite D call. This CDR3 region has 15 residues. Germline CDR1 SGHAT, CDR2 FQNNGV. V lost 2 bases, J lost 2 bases, and 11 bases lay in between. CDR3 amino acids: CASSLIGRYTDTQYF. The CDR3 bases are TGTGCCAGCAGCTTAATAGGACGGTACACAGATACGCAGTATTTT.

The sample holds many counts of this clonotype. This chain uses TRBV30 with TRBJ1-5, with a tentative D call TRBD1 (6 bases). CDR1 is GTSNPN and CDR2 is SVGIG in the germline V gene (reference sequence). This CDR3 is 15 amino acids long. Trimming left V 2 bases short and J 3 bases short, with 14 bases between. CDR3 bases: TGTGCCTGGAGTACAGATACAGGGCTCAATCAGCCCCAGCATTTT. Amino acids: CAWSTDTGLNQPQHF.

This clonotype was detected ten times or more. The chain links TRBV5-1 to TRBJ1-5; D possibly corresponds to TRBD1 (6 bases). Germline V lookup: CDR1 SGHRS, CDR2 YFSETQ. Trimming pared 2 bases from V and 5 bases from J, leaving 11 bases between. This CDR3 region has 14 residues. Written as DNA, the CDR3 is TGCGCCAGCAGCTTACAGGGTGGGGATCAGCCCCAGCATTTT. Amino acids: CASSLQGGDQPQHF.

This clonotype was counted at least ten times. The chain carries TRBV10-3 and TRBJ2-5; no clear D gene. Per the germline V gene, CDR1 is ENHRY and CDR2 is SYGVKD. The CDR3 has 12 residues. V was trimmed by 6 bases and J by 4 bases, leaving 9 bases between them. CDR3 amino acids: CAISSSRETQYF. The CDR3 region has the DNA TGTGCCATCAGCAGTAGCAGAGAGACCCAGTACTTC.

The sample holds a few counts of this clonotype. The chain carries TRBV11-1 and TRBJ2-2, with 7 bases identical to TRBD1. The CDR3 consists of 12 residues. Per the germline V gene, CDR1 is SGHAT and CDR2 is FQDESV (reference sequence). J was trimmed by 9 bases and V by 5 bases; bases with no gene match: 3. The CDR3 here is CASSPTGWELFF. The CDR3 coding sequence is TGTGCCAGCAGCCCGACAGGGTGGGAGCTGTTTTTT.

The chain joins TRBV6-5 to TRBJ2-5; 9 bases are a match to TRBD1. This CDR3 has 15 residues. In germline, CDR1 is MNHEY, CDR2 SVGAGI. Trimming took 6 bases from V and 4 from J; bases not matched to a gene: 9. The CDR3 reads CASRPGTGPLETQYF. CDR3 bases: TGTGCCAGCAGACCTGGGACAGGGCCGTTAGAGACCCAGTACTTC.

This clonotype was counted many times. The rearrangement links TRBV5-1 to TRBJ1-6; tentatively, D is TRBD1 (6 bases). The germline V gene has CDR1 SGHRS and CDR2 YFSETQ. V lost 4 bases to trimming and J lost 10 bases, with 18 bases between them. This CDR3 is 15 amino acids long. The CDR3, as DNA: TGCGCCAGCAGCCCACAGGGCCTGGGACAATCACCCCTCCACTTT. Translating gives CASSPQGLGQSPLHF.

The chain recombines TRBV3-1 with TRBJ2-3; no reliable D call. The CDR3 runs to 14 residues. Germline CDR1 is LGHDT and CDR2 is YNNKEL (reference sequence). The V gene lost 4 bases and the J gene lost 3 bases, with 11 bases spanning the gap. The DNA of the CDR3 is TGTGCCAGCAGCCCCAAGTGGTCGACAGATACGCAGTATTTT. Protein: CASSPKWSTDTQYF.

The CDR3 here is CASSPPPLGETQYF. DNA for the CDR3: TGTGCCAGCTCACCACCTCCGCTGGGGGAGACCCAGTACTTC. This rearrangement joins TRBV18 to TRBJ2-5; D is uncertain. V was pared by 0 bases and J by 5 bases, with 10 bases between. The CDR3 is 14 amino acids. In germline, CDR1 is KGHSH, CDR2 LQKENI.

At least ten counts were recorded for this clonotype. The CDR3: CASSLVGGNTNQPQHF. Here the CDR3 DNA reads TGTGCCAGCAGCTTAGTTGGGGGAAACACCAATCAGCCCCAGCATTTT. The chain uses TRBV7-2 and TRBJ1-5; possibly TRBD1 for D (5 bases). The ends were cut back, 1 base at V and 3 bases at J, with 13 bases in the middle. From germline, CDR1 is SGHTA and CDR2 FQGNSA. This CDR3 is built from 16 residues.

The V gene is TRBV7-2, the J gene TRBJ2-5; 12 nucleotides agree with TRBD2. The CDR3 has 19 residues. V was clipped by 3 bases and J by 3 bases; unmatched bases: 14. Germline CDR1 is SGHTA and CDR2 is FQGNSA. CDR3 nucleotide sequence: TGTGCCAGCAGCTTCAAATGGCTAGCGGGGGGGCTGTCAGAAGAGACCCAGTACTTC. Its translation is CASSFKWLAGGLSEETQYF.

There are a few counts of this clonotype. This sequence joins TRBV6-6 and TRBJ2-7; D is possibly TRBD2 (6 bases). Trimming stripped 4 bases from V and 0 bases from J, with 10 bases between. Germline V gene sequence: CDR1 MNHNY, CDR2 SVGAGI (reference sequence). CDR3 length: 14 residues. CDR3 bases: TGTGCCAGCAGTTGGAGGGGTGGCTCCTACGAGCAGTACTTC. Its translation is CASSWRGGSYEQYF.

This clonotype was recorded a few times. This chain uses TRBV12-3 or TRBV12-4 with TRBJ2-7; D uncertain. V shed 1 base and J shed 2 bases, with 6 bases lying between them. CDR3 length: 13 amino acids. This CDR3 is CASSLGLTYEQYV. The DNA of the CDR3 is TGTGCCAGCAGTTTAGGCCTAACCTACGAGCAGTACGTC.

The genes are TRBV7-2 and TRBJ2-5; the match to TRBD2 covers 8 bases. The CDR3 has 15 residues. J lost 7 bases, V lost 3 bases, and 10 bases had no gene match. The germline V gene has CDR1 SGHTA and CDR2 FQGNSA. The CDR3 DNA reads TGTGCCAGCAGCTTCTCGAGCGGGGGCTCGGGGACCCAGTACTTC. It is translated as CASSFSSGGSGTQYF.

V usage is TRBV24-1 and J usage is TRBJ1-4, with a weak D call TRBD1 (6 bases). Germline V gene sequence: CDR1 KGHDR, CDR2 SFDVKD. The length of the CDR3 is 14 residues. Trimming pared 2 bases from V and 8 bases from J, leaving 11 bases between. This CDR3 reads CATSDSGVGEKLFF. CDR3 sequence (DNA): TGTGCCACCAGTGATTCAGGGGTCGGGGAAAAACTGTTTTTT.

The chain recombines TRBV7-2 with TRBJ2-1, with D unresolved. Germline lookup yields CDR1 SGHTA and CDR2 FQGNSA. This CDR3 comprises 13 residues. V lost 6 bases to trimming and J lost 10 bases, with 16 bases between them. The CDR3 DNA reads as TGTGCCAGCAGATCGACCCTAGGTCGCGAGCAGTTCTTC. As protein: CASRSTLGREQFF.

This clonotype was detected only a few times. The V gene is TRBV24-1, the J gene TRBJ1-6; D not certain. The V and J ends lost 5 bases and 12 bases respectively, with 16 bases between them. CDR1 is KGHDR and CDR2 is SFDVKD in the germline V gene. The CDR3 consists of 14 residues. CDR3 loop: CATSGSGSGGPLHF. For the CDR3, the DNA is TGTGCCACCAGTGGCTCCGGGTCCGGTGGACCCCTCCACTTT.

The V gene is TRBV18, the J gene TRBJ1-1, with a tentative D call TRBD1 (5 bases). The V and J ends lost 3 bases and 3 bases respectively, with 14 bases between them. The germline V gene has CDR1 KGHSH and CDR2 LQKENI. This CDR3 is built from 15 residues. This CDR3 is CASSPYRTYDTEAFF. DNA of the CDR3: TGTGCCAGCTCACCCTACAGGACCTACGACACTGAAGCTTTCTTT.

At least ten counts were recorded for this clonotype. This sequence joins TRBV12-3 or TRBV12-4 and TRBJ2-7; TRBD1 aligns across 7 bases. Trimming at V came to 7 bases and at J to 2 bases, leaving 5 bases not matched to a gene. This CDR3 is 13 amino acids long. CDR3 DNA sequence: TGTGCCAGCAATCTCGGGACAGCCTACGAGCAGTACTTC. Translating it yields CASNLGTAYEQYF.

The chain is built from TRBV5-5 and TRBJ2-7; D is possibly TRBD1 (6 bases). CDR1 is SGHKS, CDR2 YYEKEE, per germline (reference sequence). The CDR3 contains 14 residues. Trimming removed 2 bases at V and 2 bases at J, with 11 bases between. CDR3 amino acids: CASSFRQGTYEQYF. CDR3 DNA: TGTGCCAGCAGCTTCAGGCAGGGGACCTACGAGCAGTACTTC.

This clonotype was counted between two and nine times. The rearrangement links TRBV7-2 to TRBJ2-7; 7 bases fit TRBD2. The CDR3 loop spans 18 amino acids. Germline-derived CDR1 and CDR2 are SGHTA and FQGNSA. Losses at the gene ends were 0 bases for V and 3 bases for J; bases not matched to a gene: 14. In nucleotides, the CDR3 is TGTGCCAGCAGCTTAGCGTTAGGGCTGGGCGGGGGATTCTACGAGCAGTACTTC. As protein: CASSLALGLGGGFYEQYF.

The CDR3 spells CASSLGQGSATVEAFF. For the CDR3, the DNA is TGTGCCAGCAGCTTGGGACAGGGGTCTGCGACCGTCGAAGCTTTCTTT. The V call is TRBV5-6, the J call TRBJ1-1, with 8 bases matching TRBD1. The length of the CDR3 is 16 residues. The germline gives CDR1 SGHDT, CDR2 YYEEEE. Trimming at V came to 0 bases and at J to 8 bases, leaving 12 bases not matched to a gene.

The chain couples TRBV12-5 to TRBJ1-2; 7 nucleotides agree with TRBD1. V dropped 5 bases and J dropped 4; count of bases not matched to a gene: 10. The CDR3 consists of 15 residues. The germline CDR1 and CDR2 sequences are LGHNT and FRNRAP. CDR3 sequence (DNA): TGTGCTAGTGGTAGGGAAGCGGGACAGCTCTATGGCTACACCTTC. Its translation: CASGREAGQLYGYTF.

The J gene is TRBJ1-2, the V gene TRBV7-3, with 7 nucleotides matching TRBD1. The CDR3 contains 13 residues. Looked up from germline, CDR1 is SGHTA and CDR2 is FQGTGA. V shed 5 bases, J shed 8 bases, and the junction held 8 bases outside the gene matches. The CDR3 spells CASSPKTGHGYTF. The CDR3 DNA follows: TGTGCCAGCAGCCCAAAGACAGGGCACGGCTACACCTTC. Complete variable domain (other parts from reference TRBV7-3 and TRBJ1-2): GAGVSQTPSNKVTEKGKYVELRCDPISGHTALYWYRQSLGQGPEFLIYFQGTGAADDSGLPNDRFFAVRPEGSVSTLKIQRTERGDSAVYLCASSPKTGHGYTFGSGTRLTVV.

This clonotype was counted at least ten times. DNA of the CDR3: TGTGCCAGCAGCTTTCGTGGGTCCCAAGAGACCCAGTACTTC. Translating it yields CASSFRGSQETQYF. V is TRBV5-5 and J is TRBJ2-5; D is undetermined. V was trimmed by 2 bases and J by 1 base, leaving 9 bases between them. The germline V gene encodes CDR1 SGHKS and CDR2 YYEKEE (reference sequence). The CDR3 loop spans 14 amino acids.

This clonotype was counted only a few times. The rearrangement uses TRBV7-9 and TRBJ2-1; the D gene is possibly TRBD2 (6 bases). V was shortened by 5 bases and J by 5 bases, with 13 bases between the two germline ends. CDR1 and CDR2 from the germline V gene are SEHNR and FQNEAQ (reference sequence). The CDR3 covers 14 residues. The CDR3 here is CASSPGGDHNEQFF. The CDR3 DNA sequence: TGTGCCAGCAGCCCCGGAGGGGACCACAATGAGCAGTTCTTC.